Detailed here is one T cell receptor beta chain. This sample was taken from a study of cytomegalovirus exposure and HLA in healthy donors. The study ran its PCR with 60 Vbeta and 13 Jbeta primers. As processed by the authors: Approximately 87 million unique TCR beta chains, about 12 million shared, were counted in a later analysis. The data were produced by immunoSEQ multiplex PCR, yet TCRdb's version contains in-frame clones alone and is incomplete. D and trimming were read from the DNA, whereas the V and J calls and clone size are those reported in that table. The table includes around 200,000 clones, about 83% detected once. There are 15 residues in the CDR3. CDR1 MNHEY and CDR2 SVGAGI come from the germline V gene. V shed 6 bases and J shed 7 bases, with 18 bases lying between them.

The receptor was derived from a woman in her 50s in good health and CMV-seropositive. The sample taken for sequencing was PBMCs. The V call is TRBV6-5, the J call TRBJ1-4, with D tentatively TRBD1 (5 bases). For the CDR3, the DNA is TGTGCCAGCAGCCGGAACGGGGGATTCGGTGAAAAACTGTTTTTT. Translation gives CASSRNGGFGEKLFF.